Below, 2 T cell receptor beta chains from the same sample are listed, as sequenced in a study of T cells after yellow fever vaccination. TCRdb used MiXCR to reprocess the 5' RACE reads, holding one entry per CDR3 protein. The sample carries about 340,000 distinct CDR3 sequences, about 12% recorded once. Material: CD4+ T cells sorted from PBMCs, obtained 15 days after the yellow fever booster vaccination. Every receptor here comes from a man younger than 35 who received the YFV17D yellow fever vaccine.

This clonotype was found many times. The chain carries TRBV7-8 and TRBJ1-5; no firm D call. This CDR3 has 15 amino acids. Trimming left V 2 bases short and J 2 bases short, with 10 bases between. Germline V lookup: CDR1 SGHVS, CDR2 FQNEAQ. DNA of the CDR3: TGTGCCAGCAGCTTATCATCAGTCGGCAATCAGCCCCAGCATTTT. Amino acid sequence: CASSLSSVGNQPQHF.

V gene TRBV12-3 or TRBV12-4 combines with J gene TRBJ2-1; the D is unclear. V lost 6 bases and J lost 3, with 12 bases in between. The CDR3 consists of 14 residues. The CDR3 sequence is CASSLGRFYNEQFF. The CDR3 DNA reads TGTGCCAGCAGCCTAGGACGGTTCTACAATGAGCAGTTCTTC.